These 14 T cell receptor beta chains were sequenced from one sample in a study of cytomegalovirus exposure and HLA in healthy donors. In the PCR, 60 Vbeta and 13 Jbeta primers were used. The protocol was immunoSEQ multiplex PCR, while the TCRdb copy is restricted to in-frame clones and leaves out a portion. The sample consists of around 100,000 clones, around four fifths of them appearing once. The sequencing sample was made of PBMCs. All receptors come from a man aged 35-49 years in good health and CMV-seronegative.

J is TRBJ2-7 and V is TRBV5-5, with 10 nucleotides matching TRBD1. Germline values: CDR1 SGHKS, CDR2 YYEKEE (reference sequence). The CDR3 extends over 16 amino acids. V dropped 2 bases and J dropped 2; count of bases not matched to a gene: 7. CDR3 residues: CASSFVIGTGAYEQYF. The CDR3 nucleotides are TGTGCCAGCAGCTTTGTTATCGGGACAGGGGCCTACGAGCAGTACTTC.

The chain has TRBV6-1 and TRBJ2-7; D is ambiguous. Between the trimmed V and J ends, which lost 2 bases and 3 bases, there was a span of 8 bases. The germline gives CDR1 MNHNS, CDR2 SASEGT. The CDR3 runs to 13 residues. CDR3 in DNA: TGTGCCAGCAGTGAATATGCAGGCTACGAGCAGTACGTC. This codes for CASSEYAGYEQYV.

This clone was found a few times. The chain has TRBV5-8 and TRBJ1-1, with no clear D. This CDR3 contains 14 residues. V shed 9 bases and J shed 0 bases, with 15 bases lying between them. Germline assignment: CDR1 SGHTS and CDR2 YDEGEE. This chain's CDR3 is CATRDAPLNTEAFF. The CDR3 DNA reads as TGTGCCACACGAGATGCCCCGTTGAACACTGAAGCTTTCTTT.

This clone was found a few times. The chain couples TRBV5-4 to TRBJ2-5, with 9 bases identical to TRBD2. The CDR3 has 17 amino acids. Trimming took 0 bases from V and 2 from J; bases not matched to a gene: 8. Germline loops: CDR1 SGHNT, CDR2 YYREEE (reference sequence). This CDR3 reads CASSLVGGGASQETQYF. DNA of the CDR3: TGTGCCAGCAGCTTGGTGGGCGGGGGGGCCTCGCAAGAGACCCAGTACTTC.

The V call is TRBV7-2, the J call TRBJ2-3; D call uncertain. The germline V and J ends were trimmed by 3 bases and 5 bases, with 9 bases remaining between them. Germline-derived CDR1 and CDR2 are SGHTA and FQGNSA. The CDR3 is made up of 13 amino acids. The DNA for the CDR3 is TGTGCCAGCAGCTTTTCTATGAGAGATACGCAGTATTTT. Its translation: CASSFSMRDTQYF.

The chain links TRBV18 to TRBJ1-5; D not certain. The germline V gene has CDR1 KGHSH and CDR2 LQKENI. This CDR3 comprises 15 residues. V shed 6 bases and J shed 3 bases, with 15 bases lying between them. In DNA form, the CDR3 reads TGTGCCAGCTCCCTTTCTTCCAGTTCCAATCAGCCCCAGCATTTT. This gives the protein CASSLSSSSNQPQHF.

This rearrangement joins TRBV5-4 to TRBJ1-1, with D unclear. Germline assignment: CDR1 SGHNT and CDR2 YYREEE (reference sequence). The CDR3 length is 14 residues. V dropped 4 bases and J dropped 1 base, with 11 bases sitting between them. CDR3 residues: CASSDPSGNTEAFF. CDR3 DNA: TGTGCCAGCAGCGATCCGTCGGGGAACACTGAAGCTTTCTTT. The full variable domain, rest sourced from reference TRBV5-4 and TRBJ1-1, is ETGVTQSPTHLIKTRGQQVTLRCSSQSGHNTVSWYQQALGQGPQFIFQYYREEENGRGNFPPRFSGLQFPNYSSELNVNALELDDSALYLCASSDPSGNTEAFFGQGTRLTVV.

This rearrangement joins TRBV6-5 to TRBJ2-2; tentatively, D is TRBD1 (6 bases). The CDR3 contains 15 residues. Germline-derived CDR1 and CDR2 are MNHEY and SVGAGI. The V end lost 4 bases, the J end lost 1 base, and 10 bases lay between the germline ends. The CDR3 sequence is CASSSQGWNTGELFF. The CDR3 DNA reads TGTGCCAGCAGTTCCCAGGGGTGGAACACCGGGGAGCTGTTTTTT.

The V and J genes are TRBV10-1 and TRBJ2-1, with TRBD1 identical over 9 bases. CDR1 and CDR2 (germline): WNHNN, SYGVQD (reference sequence). V was clipped by 0 bases and J by 8 bases; unmatched bases: 14. CDR3 length: 18 amino acids. CDR3 nucleotide sequence: TGCGCCAGCAGTGAGTCAGTAATACCTAACAGGGGGCTGCATGAGCAGTTCTTC. Translated: CASSESVIPNRGLHEQFF.

The V gene is TRBV6-1, the J gene TRBJ2-5; 11 nucleotides agree with TRBD1. Germline V CDR1 and CDR2: MNHNS, SASEGT. The length of the CDR3 is 15 residues. Unmatched junction bases numbered 9, after V lost 6 bases and J lost 6 bases. The CDR3 reads CASRDGQGAKKTQYF. The CDR3 DNA is TGTGCCAGCAGAGATGGACAGGGGGCTAAAAAGACCCAGTACTTC.

This clone was seen a few times. V is TRBV2 and J is TRBJ1-2; D uncertain. The CDR3 runs 10 residues. Deletions cut 1 base from V and 13 bases from J, with 7 bases between. Per germline, CDR1 SNHLY and CDR2 FYNNEI. In DNA form, the CDR3 reads TGTGCCAGCAGTGAAGGAGCCACCACCTTC. Translating gives CASSEGATTF.

The rearrangement joins TRBV6-5 to TRBJ1-4; D possibly corresponds to TRBD1 (5 bases). Germline CDR1 is MNHEY and CDR2 is SVGAGI. The CDR3 loop spans 13 amino acids. V dropped 6 bases and J dropped 5 bases, with 10 bases sitting between them. The CDR3 coding sequence is TGTGCCAGCAGAGGGGCCAACAATGAAAAACTGTTTTTT. This sequence encodes CASRGANNEKLFF.

CDR3 amino acids: CASSSQGLDGYTF. The CDR3 DNA sequence: TGTGCCAGCAGTTCACAGGGGCTCGATGGCTACACCTTC. V gene TRBV7-2 combines with J gene TRBJ1-2; 7 bases align to TRBD1. This CDR3 spans 13 amino acids. Germline trimming cut 6 bases from V and 6 bases from J; bases unmatched to any gene: 7. Germline V gene sequence: CDR1 SGHTA, CDR2 FQGNSA.

This chain links TRBV10-3 with TRBJ2-2; D might be TRBD1 (5 bases). CDR1 is ENHRY and CDR2 is SYGVKD in the germline V gene. Trimming shortened V by 2 bases and J by 4 bases, and 11 bases separated the two germline ends. The CDR3 consists of 15 residues. The CDR3 sequence: CAISEVQGTTGELFF. The DNA of the CDR3 is TGTGCCATCAGTGAGGTCCAGGGAACCACCGGGGAGCTGTTTTTT.